Presented here are 31 T cell receptor beta chains from one specimen sequenced in a study of T-cell reconstitution after alpha-beta-depleted transplantation in children. During its preparation, the TCRbeta library received unique molecular identifiers. TCRdb redid the calling of the PCR reads with MiXCR, one entry per CDR3 protein. Of about 830,000 distinct CDR3 sequences listed, roughly 15% are singletons. Sequences were derived from PBMCs, mostly from graft donor cells, sampled 360 days after TCRalphabeta/CD19-depleted stem cell transplant. The receptors originated from a male patient younger than 18 who had a stem cell transplant for acute lymphoblastic leukemia, so the T cells may come from the graft donor.

This chain uses TRBV7-9 with TRBJ2-7; the D is unclear. From germline, CDR1 is SEHNR and CDR2 FQNEAQ (reference sequence). With 3 bases removed from V and 2 bases from J, the gap between germline ends came to 14 bases. This CDR3 region has 15 residues. CDR3 region: CASSLVSADPYEQYF. The CDR3 nucleotides read TGTGCCAGCAGCTTGGTCTCGGCGGACCCCTACGAGCAGTACTTC.

V and J are TRBV9 and TRBJ2-5; possible D gene TRBD1, 6 bases. The CDR3 totals 15 residues. V was cut by 2 bases and J by 2 bases, with 13 bases left in between. Per germline, CDR1 SGDLS and CDR2 YYNGEE. The CDR3 region has the DNA TGTGCCAGCAGCGTCGTTCCTCAGGGGCAAGAGACCCAGTACTTC. This gives the protein CASSVVPQGQETQYF.

The J gene is TRBJ2-4, the V gene TRBV20-1; TRBD2 matches 8 bases. The length of the CDR3 is 15 residues. CDR1 DFQATT and CDR2 SNEGSKA come from the germline V gene (reference sequence). V trimming: 0 bases; J trimming: 8 bases; junction bases outside the gene matches: 9. This chain's CDR3 is CSARDLPGLVYIQYF. CDR3 nucleotides: TGCAGTGCTAGAGATCTGCCGGGACTAGTTTACATTCAGTACTTC.

The table lists this clonotype with a few counts. The gene calls are TRBV7-8 and TRBJ2-7; D possibly corresponds to TRBD1 (6 bases). V was pared by 1 base and J by 2 bases, with 15 bases between. CDR3 length: 16 residues. The V gene's germline CDR1 is SGHVS and CDR2 FQNEAQ. The CDR3 nucleotides read TGTGCCAGCAGCTTAGGTGGACAGATACTTACCTACGAGCAGTACTTC. This encodes CASSLGGQILTYEQYF.

This clonotype has a handful of counts. This chain connects TRBV12-5 to TRBJ1-4, with 7 bases aligning to TRBD1. There are 15 residues in the CDR3. J was trimmed by 7 bases and V by 0 bases; bases with no gene match: 5. Germline CDR1 is LGHNT and CDR2 is FRNRAP. The CDR3 DNA is TGTGCTAGTGGTTTGGTATGGACAGGAGGTGAAAAACTGTTTTTT. This gives the protein CASGLVWTGGEKLFF.

This clonotype turned up a few times. The chain is built from TRBV15 and TRBJ1-4; D is uncertain. The CDR3 has 16 residues. The germline V gene has CDR1 LNHNV and CDR2 YYDKDF (reference sequence). V shed 0 bases and J shed 0 bases, with 8 bases lying between them. The CDR3 DNA reads TGTGCCACCAGCAGAGATAGAGGTGCAACTAATGAAAAACTGTTTTTT. Encoded protein: CATSRDRGATNEKLFF.

V usage is TRBV11-1 and J usage is TRBJ2-7, with D perhaps being TRBD1 or TRBD2 (7 bases each). V was shortened by 2 bases and J by 5 bases, with 13 bases between the two germline ends. Looked up from germline, CDR1 is SGHAT and CDR2 is FQDESV (reference sequence). The CDR3 extends over 14 amino acids. CDR3 region: CASSLLGGGDEQYF. CDR3 bases: TGTGCCAGCAGCTTATTGGGAGGGGGCGACGAGCAGTACTTC. Looking up the rest from reference TRBV11-1 and TRBJ2-7 gives the full variable domain: EAEVAQSPRYKITEKSQAVAFWCDPISGHATLYWYRQILGQGPELLVQFQDESVVDDSQLPKDRFSAERLKGVDSTLKIQPAELGDSAMYLCASSLLGGGDEQYFGPGTRLTVT.

V is TRBV5-1 and J is TRBJ2-1, with 11 bases aligning to TRBD2. The CDR3 contains 17 residues. The trim removed 0 bases at V and 4 bases at J, leaving 6 bases unmatched. The germline gives CDR1 SGHRS, CDR2 YFSETQ. The DNA of the CDR3 is TGCGCCAGCAGCTTGGCCCGACTAGCGGGACAATACAATGAGCAGTTCTTC. This encodes CASSLARLAGQYNEQFF.

The chain is built from TRBV27 and TRBJ2-7; no definite D call. This CDR3 is built from 17 residues. From germline, CDR1 is MNHEY and CDR2 SMNVEV (reference sequence). V was cut by 4 bases and J by 3 bases, with 22 bases left in between. CDR3 loop: CASSSSRLESGHYEQYF. DNA for the CDR3: TGTGCCAGCAGTTCCTCTCGTTTGGAGTCGGGTCACTACGAGCAGTACTTC.

This clonotype appeared a few times. The chain carries TRBV2 and TRBJ2-1, with TRBD2 identical over 9 bases. The CDR3 runs 15 residues. Trimming removed 9 bases from V and 10 bases from J; junction bases left unmatched: 16. Germline values: CDR1 SNHLY, CDR2 FYNNEI. The CDR3 reads CASARVLAGAREQFF. CDR3 sequence (DNA): TGTGCCAGTGCTAGGGTACTAGCGGGCGCACGAGAGCAGTTCTTC. Combining the CDR3 with reference TRBV2 and TRBJ2-1 gives the whole variable domain EPEVTQTPSHQVTQMGQEVILRCVPISNHLYFYWYRQILGQKVEFLVSFYNNEISEKSEIFDDQFSVERPDGSNFTLKIRSTKLEDSAMYFCASARVLAGAREQFFGPGTRLTVL.

The chain has TRBV3-1 and TRBJ1-5; a possible D gene is TRBD1 (5 bases). Germline V gene data show CDR1 as LGHDT and CDR2 as YNNKEL (reference sequence). The CDR3 consists of 14 residues. Trimming took 5 bases from V and 1 from J, leaving 9 bases between them. CDR3 in amino acids: CASSKGVSNQPQHF. CDR3 nucleotide sequence: TGTGCCAGCAGCAAAGGGGTCAGCAATCAGCCCCAGCATTTT.

This chain connects TRBV11-1 to TRBJ2-3, with D possibly being TRBD1 or TRBD2 (5 bases each). V dropped 0 bases and J dropped 2 bases, with 18 bases sitting between them. Germline V gene sequence: CDR1 SGHAT, CDR2 FQDESV (reference sequence). The CDR3 has 18 residues. CDR3: CASSLALLFEGFTDTQYF. In nucleotides, the CDR3 is TGTGCCAGCAGCTTAGCGCTTCTCTTCGAGGGGTTCACAGATACGCAGTATTTT.

This clonotype was observed a few times. The J gene is TRBJ2-2, the V gene TRBV5-1, with D unclear. The ends were cut back, 1 base at V and 3 bases at J, with 13 bases in the middle. The length of the CDR3 is 16 residues. Germline V CDR1 and CDR2: SGHRS, YFSETQ. The CDR3 reads CASSLIGEAYTGELFF. In DNA form, the CDR3 reads TGCGCCAGCAGCTTGATTGGGGAAGCGTACACCGGGGAGCTGTTTTTT.

V is TRBV5-1 and J is TRBJ2-5; D gene unclear. This CDR3 comprises 14 residues. CDR1 and CDR2 (germline): SGHRS, YFSETQ. V shed 5 bases and J shed 2 bases, with 13 bases lying between them. As DNA, the CDR3 is TGCGCCAGCAGTAGTAACCCAGCTCAAGAGACCCAGTACTTC. Its translation is CASSSNPAQETQYF.

The chain recombines TRBV4-1 with TRBJ2-2; 7 nucleotides line up with TRBD2. The trim removed 0 bases at V and 4 bases at J, leaving 5 bases unmatched. CDR3 length: 16 amino acids. Germline CDR1 MGHRA, CDR2 YSYEKL. The CDR3 sequence: CASSQELAGATGELFF. The CDR3 region has the DNA TGCGCCAGCAGCCAAGAATTAGCGGGCGCCACCGGGGAGCTGTTTTTT.

The chain carries TRBV13 and TRBJ2-7; D may be TRBD1 (6 bases). V lost 2 bases to trimming and J lost 6 bases, with 14 bases between them. The germline gives CDR1 PRHDT, CDR2 FYEKMQ (reference sequence). The CDR3 covers 14 residues. For the CDR3, the DNA is TGTGCCAGCAGCTTAAGGTGGCAGGGGCTCGAGCAGTACTTC. As protein: CASSLRWQGLEQYF. The whole variable domain, remainder taken from reference TRBV13 and TRBJ2-7, is AAGVIQSPRHLIKEKRETATLKCYPIPRHDTVYWYQQGPGQDPQFLISFYEKMQSDKGSIPDRFSAQQFSDYHSELNMSSLELGDSALYFCASSLRWQGLEQYFGPGTRLTVT.

The V gene is TRBV9, the J gene TRBJ2-3; tentatively, D is TRBD2 (7 bases). CDR3 length: 17 residues. Trimming pared 4 bases from V and 6 bases from J, leaving 24 bases between. Looked up from germline, CDR1 is SGDLS and CDR2 is YYNGEE. The chain's CDR3 is CASSTPRGGDGSDTQYF. CDR3 coding DNA: TGTGCCAGCAGCACCCCCCGAGGGGGGGACGGTTCGGATACGCAGTATTTT.

The rearrangement joins TRBV4-1 to TRBJ1-2; D perhaps matches TRBD1 (6 bases). Deletions cut 0 bases from V and 1 base from J, with 9 bases between. Germline V CDR1 and CDR2: MGHRA, YSYEKL. The CDR3 spans 15 residues. CDR3 DNA: TGCGCCAGCAGCCAAGAACCAGGGGTTAACTATGGCTACACCTTC. Protein: CASSQEPGVNYGYTF.

The CDR3 region has the DNA TGCGCCAGCAGCCCAATAAAGGGAGGCCGACTCTACGAGCAGTACTTC. Amino acid sequence: CASSPIKGGRLYEQYF. This chain connects TRBV4-1 to TRBJ2-7; maybe TRBD2 (6 bases). This CDR3 is built from 16 residues. V dropped 4 bases and J dropped 3 bases, with 19 bases sitting between them. From germline, CDR1 is MGHRA and CDR2 YSYEKL.

This clonotype appeared many times. V is TRBV3-1 and J is TRBJ2-3, with D perhaps matching TRBD1 or TRBD2 (6 bases each). V was pared by 4 bases and J by 0 bases, with 23 bases between. The CDR3 sequence is 19 residues long. Germline V CDR1 and CDR2: LGHDT, YNNKEL (reference sequence). The CDR3 region has the DNA TGTGCCAGCAGCCCCCGTCTTTGGAGGGGGGCGGCTAGCACAGATACGCAGTATTTT. Encoded protein: CASSPRLWRGAASTDTQYF.

This clonotype was seen more than once but under ten times. This chain uses TRBV9 with TRBJ2-7; 7 positions match TRBD2. V was pared by 0 bases and J by 6 bases, with 9 bases of the junction left unmatched. Germline CDR1 SGDLS, CDR2 YYNGEE. The CDR3 sequence is 15 residues long. The CDR3 coding sequence is TGTGCCAGCAGCGTAGGCTTGACTAGCCGACGCGAGCAGTACTTC. It is translated as CASSVGLTSRREQYF.

This clonotype was seen repeatedly, ten times or more. The V gene is TRBV29-1, the J gene TRBJ2-4; tentatively, D is TRBD1 (5 bases). The ends were cut back, 4 bases at V and 6 bases at J, with 13 bases in the middle. Germline V gene sequence: CDR1 SQVTM, CDR2 ANQGSEA. The CDR3 is 13 residues long. The CDR3: CSVARGRGNIQYF. Written as DNA, the CDR3 is TGCAGCGTTGCTAGGGGTCGCGGAAACATTCAGTACTTC.

This clonotype was seen a few times. The rearrangement links TRBV13 to TRBJ1-1, with 9 bases that match TRBD1. The V and J ends lost 2 bases and 2 bases, in that order; junction bases with no gene match: 12. The CDR3 sequence is 18 residues long. Germline lookup yields CDR1 PRHDT and CDR2 FYEKMQ (reference sequence). The CDR3 DNA sequence: TGTGCCAGCAGCTTAAGTGAGGAACAGGGGGCTCTCAACACTGAAGCTTTCTTT. It specifies CASSLSEEQGALNTEAFF.

This clonotype was found a few times. The chain uses TRBV29-1 and TRBJ2-7; D not certain. The CDR3 length is 14 residues. Trimming pared 6 bases from V and 2 bases from J, leaving 17 bases between. Germline V gene data show CDR1 as SQVTM and CDR2 as ANQGSEA. The CDR3 sequence is CSVPRAGSPYEQYF. The CDR3 bases are TGCAGCGTCCCACGCGCCGGGTCCCCCTACGAGCAGTACTTC.

The chain combines TRBV18 with TRBJ2-5; possibly TRBD2 for D (5 bases). The germline gives CDR1 KGHSH, CDR2 LQKENI. The germline V and J ends were trimmed by 0 bases and 4 bases, with 12 bases remaining between them. This CDR3 has 15 residues. The chain's CDR3 is CASSPPRERGETQYF. CDR3 coding DNA: TGTGCCAGCTCACCACCGAGGGAACGCGGAGAGACCCAGTACTTC.

The chain joins TRBV29-1 to TRBJ1-2; D unresolved. Germline loops: CDR1 SQVTM, CDR2 ANQGSEA. Trimming pared 7 bases from V and 0 bases from J, leaving 9 bases between. The CDR3 length is 12 residues. As DNA, the CDR3 is TGCAGCGCCTGGTCCGCTAACTATGGCTACACCTTC. This encodes CSAWSANYGYTF.

This clonotype turned up a few times. This chain connects TRBV6-5 to TRBJ2-2; D call uncertain. V was shortened by 0 bases and J by 3 bases, with 8 bases between the two germline ends. This CDR3 has 15 residues. CDR1 MNHEY and CDR2 SVGAGI come from the germline V gene. As DNA, the CDR3 is TGTGCCAGCAGTTACTCGTTTTTGTACACCGGGGAGCTGTTTTTT. As protein: CASSYSFLYTGELFF.

The chain joins TRBV5-1 to TRBJ2-3; 9 bases align to TRBD2. V shed 4 bases and J 5 bases; nucleotides not matched to a gene: 11. Germline V gene sequence: CDR1 SGHRS, CDR2 YFSETQ. The length of the CDR3 is 16 residues. The DNA for the CDR3 is TGCGCCAGCAGCGGGCTAGCGGGACCAACGGGAGATACGCAGTATTTT. As protein: CASSGLAGPTGDTQYF.

The rearrangement joins TRBV4-1 to TRBJ1-4; 7 bases are shared with TRBD1. Germline V gene lookup returns CDR1 MGHRA and CDR2 YSYEKL. This CDR3 is built from 14 residues. Losses at the gene ends were 5 bases for V and 4 bases for J; bases not matched to a gene: 4. The CDR3 region is CASSGQAINEKLFF. CDR3 in DNA: TGCGCCAGCAGCGGACAGGCAATTAATGAAAAACTGTTTTTT.

The chain uses TRBV18 and TRBJ2-7, with TRBD1 matching over 7 bases. This CDR3 is built from 16 residues. The V and J ends lost 0 bases and 3 bases, in that order; junction bases with no gene match: 8. In germline, CDR1 is KGHSH, CDR2 LQKENI. This CDR3 reads CASSPPMDRWDYEQYF. CDR3 DNA sequence: TGTGCCAGCTCACCACCGATGGACAGGTGGGACTACGAGCAGTACTTC.

This clonotype turned up a few times. The chain uses TRBV5-1 and TRBJ2-3; 12 bases fit TRBD2. The CDR3 has 18 amino acids. CDR1 and CDR2 (germline): SGHRS, YFSETQ. V shed 1 base and J 3 bases; nucleotides not matched to a gene: 9. The CDR3 here is CASSLMLAGGPLTDTQYF. For the CDR3, the DNA is TGCGCCAGCAGCTTGATGCTAGCGGGAGGGCCCCTTACAGATACGCAGTATTTT. The variable domain in full, completed from reference TRBV5-1 and TRBJ2-3, reads KAGVTQTPRYLIKTRGQQVTLSCSPISGHRSVSWYQQTPGQGLQFLFEYFSETQRNKGNFPGRFSGRQFSNSRSEMNVSTLELGDSALYLCASSLMLAGGPLTDTQYFGPGTRLTVL.